A selection of T cell receptor beta chains follows, all from one sample in a study of T cells in localized non-small cell lung cancer. Method: immunoSEQ multiplex PCR; TCRdb's copy keeps in-frame clones and lacks some. The sample gives around 40,000 clones, about 88% of which show up once; 6.5% to 9% is in the top ten. This material consisted of peripheral blood, taken before any cancer treatment. Receptors originate from a woman between 18 and 55 years old with stage III lung adenocarcinoma. The CDR3 runs from the conserved cysteine through the conserved F or W. The D gene is left open where the match is weak. Not all rows give a size; the values are once, few, many and, for expanded clones, a class.

D gene: NA
V gene: TRBV9
J gene: TRBJ1-3
clone size: NA
CDR3 protein: CASSSTGSGNTIYF
CDR3 DNA: TGTGCCAGCAGCTCTACAGGCTCTGGAAACACCATATATTTT

D gene: TRBD1
V gene: TRBV7-8
J gene: TRBJ2-5
clone size: NA
CDR3 protein: CASSSRTGKETQYF
CDR3 DNA: TGTGCCAGCAGCTCCCGGACAGGGAAAGAGACCCAGTACTTC

D gene: TRBD1
V gene: TRBV19
J gene: TRBJ1-6
clone size: NA
CDR3 protein: CASSIDPRGNSPLHF
CDR3 DNA: TGTGCCAGTAGTATAGATCCCAGGGGGAATTCACCCCTCCACTTT

D gene: TRBD1
V gene: TRBV19
J gene: TRBJ2-5
clone size: NA
CDR3 protein: CASSADREETQYF
CDR3 DNA: TGTGCCAGTAGTGCCGACAGGGAAGAGACCCAGTACTTC

D gene: TRBD2
V gene: TRBV9
J gene: TRBJ2-3
clone size: NA
CDR3 protein: CASSELSGGADTQYF
CDR3 DNA: TGTGCCAGCAGCGAGCTCAGCGGGGGGGCAGATACGCAGTATTTT

D gene: NA
V gene: TRBV18
J gene: TRBJ1-1
clone size: once
CDR3 protein: CASSPGQSMNTEAFF
CDR3 DNA: TGTGCCAGCTCACCAGGGCAGAGCATGAACACTGAAGCTTTCTTT

D gene: NA
V gene: TRBV7-9
J gene: TRBJ2-7
clone size: NA
CDR3 protein: CASSLTNSGYEQYF
CDR3 DNA: TGTGCCAGCAGCCTTACTAACTCCGGCTACGAGCAGTACTTC

D gene: TRBD1
V gene: TRBV19
J gene: TRBJ1-1
clone size: NA
CDR3 protein: CASRTGGGTEAFF
CDR3 DNA: TGTGCCAGTAGAACAGGGGGGGGCACTGAAGCTTTCTTT

D gene: NA
V gene: TRBV2
J gene: TRBJ2-5
clone size: NA
CDR3 protein: CASILAPQETQYF
CDR3 DNA: TGTGCCAGCATCCTAGCGCCCCAAGAGACCCAGTACTTC

D gene: NA
V gene: TRBV15
J gene: TRBJ1-5
clone size: NA
CDR3 protein: CATSTDGFRNQPQHF
CDR3 DNA: TGTGCCACCAGCACGGACGGGTTTCGTAATCAGCCCCAGCATTTT

D gene: NA
V gene: TRBV6-1
J gene: TRBJ1-5
clone size: NA
CDR3 protein: CASSEGPGSGPQHF
CDR3 DNA: TGTGCCAGCAGTGAAGGTCCAGGGTCGGGGCCCCAGCATTTT

D gene: NA
V gene: TRBV7-3
J gene: TRBJ1-3
clone size: NA
CDR3 protein: CASSPRGDLPGNTIYF
CDR3 DNA: TGTGCCAGCAGCCCCCGAGGCGACCTGCCAGGAAACACCATATATTTT

D gene: TRBD1
V gene: TRBV12-5
J gene: TRBJ1-5
clone size: NA
CDR3 protein: CASGLRTGFGQPQHF
CDR3 DNA: TGTGCTAGTGGTCTACGGACAGGGTTCGGTCAGCCCCAGCATTTT

D gene: TRBD1
V gene: TRBV6-6
J gene: TRBJ1-5
clone size: NA
CDR3 protein: CASATGDLNQPQHF
CDR3 DNA: TGTGCCAGCGCAACAGGGGACCTCAATCAGCCCCAGCATTTT

D gene: NA
V gene: TRBV29-1
J gene: TRBJ1-1
clone size: NA
CDR3 protein: CSVANLNTEAFF
CDR3 DNA: TGCAGCGTTGCCAACTTGAACACTGAAGCTTTCTTT

D gene: TRBD1
V gene: TRBV14
J gene: TRBJ2-1
clone size: NA
CDR3 protein: CASSQSQGAGEQFF
CDR3 DNA: TGTGCCAGCAGCCAGTCCCAGGGGGCGGGTGAGCAGTTCTTC

D gene: TRBD1
V gene: TRBV11-2
J gene: TRBJ1-2
clone size: NA
CDR3 protein: CASTPRDRARGYTF
CDR3 DNA: TGTGCCAGCACCCCCCGGGACAGGGCCAGGGGCTACACCTTC

D gene: NA
V gene: TRBV19
J gene: TRBJ1-5
clone size: NA
CDR3 protein: CATDPGIFSNQPQHF
CDR3 DNA: TGTGCCACGGACCCGGGAATTTTTAGCAATCAGCCCCAGCATTTT

D gene: NA
V gene: TRBV9
J gene: TRBJ2-2
clone size: NA
CDR3 protein: CASSVAVGANTGELFF
CDR3 DNA: TGTGCCAGCAGCGTAGCGGTGGGAGCGAACACCGGGGAGCTGTTTTTT

D gene: NA
V gene: TRBV4-1
J gene: TRBJ1-3
clone size: NA
CDR3 protein: CASSTLVGGFSGNTIYF
CDR3 DNA: TGCGCCAGCAGCACCCTGGTGGGAGGCTTCTCTGGAAACACCATATATTTT

D gene: NA
V gene: TRBV6-5
J gene: TRBJ1-6
clone size: NA
CDR3 protein: CASSLSENSPLHF
CDR3 DNA: TGTGCCAGCAGTCTAAGTGAGAATTCACCCCTCCACTTT

D gene: NA
V gene: TRBV19
J gene: TRBJ1-1
clone size: once
CDR3 protein: CASSERQMNTEAFF
CDR3 DNA: TGTGCCAGTAGTGAAAGACAGATGAACACTGAAGCTTTCTTT

D gene: TRBD2
V gene: TRBV7-2
J gene: TRBJ2-2
clone size: NA
CDR3 protein: CASSLNRLAGATGELFF
CDR3 DNA: TGTGCCAGCAGCCTAAACAGACTAGCGGGGGCCACCGGGGAGCTGTTTTTT

D gene: TRBD2
V gene: TRBV7-9
J gene: TRBJ2-3
clone size: once
CDR3 protein: CASTTAGGRADTQYF
CDR3 DNA: TGTGCCAGCACCACTGCGGGGGGCCGGGCAGATACGCAGTATTTT

D gene: NA
V gene: TRBV7-7
J gene: TRBJ2-2
clone size: NA
CDR3 protein: CASSLFYNTGELFF
CDR3 DNA: TGTGCTAGCAGCTTATTCTACAACACCGGGGAGCTGTTTTTT

D gene: NA
V gene: TRBV20-1
J gene: TRBJ2-5
clone size: NA
CDR3 protein: CSARDLEGQYF
CDR3 DNA: TGCAGTGCTAGAGATCTAGAGGGGCAGTACTTC

D gene: NA
V gene: TRBV6-6
J gene: TRBJ1-5
clone size: NA
CDR3 protein: CASRGSSSDSNQPQHF
CDR3 DNA: TGTGCCAGCAGAGGTTCATCTAGTGATAGCAATCAGCCCCAGCATTTT